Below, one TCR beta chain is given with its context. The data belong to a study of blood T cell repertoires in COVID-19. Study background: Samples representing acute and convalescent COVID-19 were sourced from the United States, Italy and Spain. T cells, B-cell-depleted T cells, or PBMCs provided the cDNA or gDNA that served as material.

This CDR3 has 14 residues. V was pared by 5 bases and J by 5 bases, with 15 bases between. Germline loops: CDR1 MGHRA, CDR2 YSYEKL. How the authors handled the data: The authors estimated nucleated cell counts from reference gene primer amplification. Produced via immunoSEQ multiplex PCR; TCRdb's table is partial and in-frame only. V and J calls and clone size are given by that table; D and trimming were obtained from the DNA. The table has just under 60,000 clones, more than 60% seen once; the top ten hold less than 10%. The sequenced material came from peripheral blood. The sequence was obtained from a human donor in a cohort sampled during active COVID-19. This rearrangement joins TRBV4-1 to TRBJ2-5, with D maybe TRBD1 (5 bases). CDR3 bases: TGCGCCAGCAGCTTACACCGACAGCTGGAGACCCAGTACTTC. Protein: CASSLHRQLETQYF.